This T cell receptor (beta chain) was sequenced for a study of lymphopenia after photon versus proton radiotherapy. General study findings and limits: Larger post-nadir TCR diversity loss correlated inversely with survival in deceased patients. After the lymphocyte nadir, photon-treated repertoires showed oligoclonal expansion, especially of CD8+ Temra cells. Relative stability marked proton patients; photon patients lost diversity and naive cells.

CDR3 length: 14 amino acids. Germline CDR1 reads SNHLY; CDR2 reads FYNNEI. Trimming pared 5 bases from V and 2 bases from J, leaving 13 bases between. As regards this clone: No antigen is known for it.

Here immunoSEQ multiplex PCR was the method, and the copy in TCRdb shows in-frame clones only, minus some. Among 37,000 or so clones listed, roughly 86% were seen once. This rearrangement joins TRBV2 to TRBJ2-7; tentatively, D is TRBD2 (6 bases). The TCR comes from a woman in her 70s with pancreatic cancer. Some clones in this sample may be carry-over from other donors' samples. This sample comprised peripheral blood, obtained from a patient treated with proton-based radiotherapy. The CDR3 protein is CASSPVGGTYEQYF. The DNA of the CDR3 is TGTGCCAGCAGTCCGGTCGGGGGAACCTACGAGCAGTACTTC.